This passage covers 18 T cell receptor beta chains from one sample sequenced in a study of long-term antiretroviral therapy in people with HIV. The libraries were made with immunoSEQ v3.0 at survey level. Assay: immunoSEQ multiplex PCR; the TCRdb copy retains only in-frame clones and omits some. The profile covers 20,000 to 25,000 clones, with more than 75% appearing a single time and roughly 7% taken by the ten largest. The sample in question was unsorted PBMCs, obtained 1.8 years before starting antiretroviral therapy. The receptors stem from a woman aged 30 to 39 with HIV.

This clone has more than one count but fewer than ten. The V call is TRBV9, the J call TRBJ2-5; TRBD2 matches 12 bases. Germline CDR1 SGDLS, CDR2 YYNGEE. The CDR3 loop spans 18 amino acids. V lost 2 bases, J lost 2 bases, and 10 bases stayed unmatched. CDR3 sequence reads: CASSVGAGLAGFQETQYF. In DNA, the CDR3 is TGTGCCAGCAGCGTGGGGGCCGGACTAGCGGGGTTTCAAGAGACCCAGTACTTC.

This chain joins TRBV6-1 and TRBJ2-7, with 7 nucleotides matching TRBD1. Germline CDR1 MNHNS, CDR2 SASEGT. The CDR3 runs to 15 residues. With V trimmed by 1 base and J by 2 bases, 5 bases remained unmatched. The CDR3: CASSEGGQTAYEQYV. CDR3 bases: TGTGCCAGCAGTGAAGGGGGACAGACGGCCTACGAGCAGTACGTC.

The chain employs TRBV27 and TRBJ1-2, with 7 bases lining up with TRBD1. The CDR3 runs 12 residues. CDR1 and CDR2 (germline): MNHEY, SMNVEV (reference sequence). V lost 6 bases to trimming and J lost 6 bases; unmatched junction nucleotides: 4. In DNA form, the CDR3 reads TGTGCCAGCAGACGACAGGGCGATGGCTACACCTTC. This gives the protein CASRRQGDGYTF.

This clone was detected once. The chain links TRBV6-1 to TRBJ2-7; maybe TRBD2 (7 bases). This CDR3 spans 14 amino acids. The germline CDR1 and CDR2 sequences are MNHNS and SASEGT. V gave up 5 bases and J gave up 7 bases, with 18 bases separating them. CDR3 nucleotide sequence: TGTGCCAGCAGTATAATGGGGGGGGCGGGGGAGCAGTACGTC. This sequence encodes CASSIMGGAGEQYV.

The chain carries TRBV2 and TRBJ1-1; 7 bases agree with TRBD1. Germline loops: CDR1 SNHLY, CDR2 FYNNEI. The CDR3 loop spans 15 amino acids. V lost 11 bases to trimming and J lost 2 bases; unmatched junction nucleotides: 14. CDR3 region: CAAGGRQGPNTEAFF. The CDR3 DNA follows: TGTGCCGCCGGCGGCAGACAGGGCCCTAACACTGAAGCTTTCTTT.

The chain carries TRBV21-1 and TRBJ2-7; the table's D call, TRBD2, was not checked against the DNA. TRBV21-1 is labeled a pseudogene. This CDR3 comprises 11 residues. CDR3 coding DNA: TGTGCCAGCAGCTTACTGTCCGAGCAGTACTTC. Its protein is CASSLLSEQYF.

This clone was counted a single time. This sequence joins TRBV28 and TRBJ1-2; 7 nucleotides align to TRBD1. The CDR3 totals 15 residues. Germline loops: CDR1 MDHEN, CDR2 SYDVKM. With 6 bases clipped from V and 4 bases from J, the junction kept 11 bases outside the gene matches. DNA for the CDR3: TGTGCCAGCAGGTTAAGCAGGGGGGGCTCCTATGGCTACACCTTC. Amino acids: CASRLSRGGSYGYTF.

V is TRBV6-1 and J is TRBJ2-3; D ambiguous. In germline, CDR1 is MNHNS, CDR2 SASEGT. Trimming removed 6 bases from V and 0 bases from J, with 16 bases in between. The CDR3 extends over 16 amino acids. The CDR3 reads CASRELSQTSTDTQYF. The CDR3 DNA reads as TGTGCCAGCAGAGAATTAAGCCAAACTAGCACAGATACGCAGTATTTT.

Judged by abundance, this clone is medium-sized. The CDR3 DNA reads TGTGCCAGCAGCTTAGATGGAGCCGCCAATCAGCCCCAGCATTTT. It encodes CASSLDGAANQPQHF. V is TRBV7-8 and J is TRBJ1-5; D is undetermined. Germline V gene data show CDR1 as SGHVS and CDR2 as FQNEAQ. The length of the CDR3 is 15 residues. V lost 1 base and J 3 bases, leaving 10 bases between the germline ends.

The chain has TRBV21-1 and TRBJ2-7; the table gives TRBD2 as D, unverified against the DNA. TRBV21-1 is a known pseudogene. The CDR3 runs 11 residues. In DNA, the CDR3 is TGTGCCAGCCCCCCGTCGTACGAGCAGTACTTC. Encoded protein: CASPPSYEQYF.

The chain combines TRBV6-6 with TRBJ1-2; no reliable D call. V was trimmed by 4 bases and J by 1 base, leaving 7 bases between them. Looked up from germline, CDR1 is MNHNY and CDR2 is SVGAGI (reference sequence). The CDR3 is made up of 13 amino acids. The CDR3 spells CASSFGFNYGYTF. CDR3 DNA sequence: TGTGCCAGCAGTTTCGGGTTTAACTATGGCTACACCTTC.

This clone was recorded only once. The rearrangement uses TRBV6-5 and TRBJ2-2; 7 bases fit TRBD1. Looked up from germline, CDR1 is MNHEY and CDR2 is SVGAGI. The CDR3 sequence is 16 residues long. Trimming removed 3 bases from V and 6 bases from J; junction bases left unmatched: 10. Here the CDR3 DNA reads TGTGCCAGCAGTTATAGCGTGACAGGGTCGGCCGGGGAGCTGTTTTTT. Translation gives CASSYSVTGSAGELFF.

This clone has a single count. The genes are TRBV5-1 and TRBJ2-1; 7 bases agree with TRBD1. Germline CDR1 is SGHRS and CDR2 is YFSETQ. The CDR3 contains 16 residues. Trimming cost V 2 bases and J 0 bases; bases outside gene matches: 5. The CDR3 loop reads CASSLPTGNSYNEQFF. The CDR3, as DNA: TGCGCCAGCAGCTTACCGACAGGGAACTCCTACAATGAGCAGTTCTTC.

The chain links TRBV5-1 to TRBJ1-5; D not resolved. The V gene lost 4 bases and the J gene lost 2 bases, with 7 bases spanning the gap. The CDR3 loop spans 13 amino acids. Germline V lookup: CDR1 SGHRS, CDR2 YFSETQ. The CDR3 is CASSPGGNQPQHF. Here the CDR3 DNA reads TGCGCCAGCAGCCCGGGAGGCAATCAGCCCCAGCATTTT.

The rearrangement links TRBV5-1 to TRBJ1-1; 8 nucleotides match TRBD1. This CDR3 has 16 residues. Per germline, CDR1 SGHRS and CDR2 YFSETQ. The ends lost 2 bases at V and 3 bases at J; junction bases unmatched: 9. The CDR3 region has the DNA TGCGCCAGCAGCTTCCGAGGGGACAGGCCGGACACTGAAGCTTTCTTT. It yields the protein CASSFRGDRPDTEAFF.

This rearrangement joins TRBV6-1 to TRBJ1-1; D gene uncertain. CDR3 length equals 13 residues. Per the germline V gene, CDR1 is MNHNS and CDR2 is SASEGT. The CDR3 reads CAVEKQMNTEAFF. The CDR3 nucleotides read TGTGCGGTTGAAAAGCAGATGAACACTGAAGCTTTCTTT.

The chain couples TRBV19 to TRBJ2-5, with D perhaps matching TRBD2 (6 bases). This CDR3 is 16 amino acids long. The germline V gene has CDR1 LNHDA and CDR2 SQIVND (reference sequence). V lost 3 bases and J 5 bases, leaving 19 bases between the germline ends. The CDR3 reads CASSMEGTGGIETQYF. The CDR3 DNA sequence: TGTGCCAGTAGTATGGAGGGAACTGGAGGGATTGAGACCCAGTACTTC.

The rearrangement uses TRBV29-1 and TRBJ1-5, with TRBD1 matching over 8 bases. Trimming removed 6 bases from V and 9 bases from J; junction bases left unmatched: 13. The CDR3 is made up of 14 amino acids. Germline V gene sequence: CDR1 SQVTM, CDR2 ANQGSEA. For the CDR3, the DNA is TGCAGCGTACCTGGACAGGGAGGGTCAGGGCCCCAGCATTTT. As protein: CSVPGQGGSGPQHF.